This T cell receptor beta chain was sequenced for a study of blood T cells in healthy people across ages. PCR was performed a second time for 7 to 11 cycles using a sample-barcoded 5' primer and a J-beta primer mix. TCRdb itself ran the 5' RACE reads through MiXCR, one entry per CDR3 protein. The profile shows around 1.5 million distinct CDR3 sequences, roughly 64% of them singletons. Germline lookup yields CDR1 DFQATT and CDR2 SNEGSKA (reference sequence). The CDR3 sequence is 12 residues long. V lost 7 bases and J 5 bases, leaving 12 bases between the germline ends. Sequenced: blood. The gene calls are TRBV20-1 and TRBJ2-1; D is unclear. The sequence came from a young man in good health. The CDR3: CSGTENNNEQFF. Written as DNA, the CDR3 is TGCAGTGGCACCGAGAATAACAATGAGCAGTTCTTC.